This is a list of T cell receptor beta chains from one sample in a study of blood T cell repertoires in COVID-19. Generated by immunoSEQ multiplex PCR, the TCRdb table keeps only in-frame clones and is missing some. This table has around 110,000 clones, over 75% appearing once. The specimen sequenced was peripheral blood. Every receptor here comes from a human donor with active COVID-19. The donor label of this sample is uncertain. Each CDR3 is given with its conserved first and last residue. The order of the fields is V gene, J gene, CDR3 protein.

V: TRBV5-5
J: TRBJ2-3
CDR3: CASSHSRDSPTDTQYF

V: TRBV3-1/TRBV3-2
J: TRBJ2-3
CDR3: CASSQGLGGGLRDTQYF

V: TRBV6-1
J: TRBJ2-2
CDR3: CASSEFGGGAPGELFF

V: TRBV7-7
J: TRBJ2-2
CDR3: CASSLEEVANTGELFF

V: TRBV18
J: TRBJ2-3
CDR3: CASSPAGVAGARTDTQYF

V: TRBV28
J: TRBJ1-4
CDR3: CASTEGGTNEKLFF

V: TRBV28
J: TRBJ2-1
CDR3: CASEQGGMNEQFF

V: TRBV20-1
J: TRBJ1-2
CDR3: CSARGQGHTF

V: TRBV7-9
J: TRBJ2-7
CDR3: CASSDPLSSYEQYF

V: TRBV18
J: TRBJ2-3
CDR3: CASSLDRGRRTDTQYF

V: TRBV27
J: TRBJ2-7
CDR3: CASSLDGRGTIYEQYF

V: TRBV4-2
J: TRBJ2-5
CDR3: CASSQDVDRGPTRGLTQYF

V: TRBV14
J: TRBJ2-6
CDR3: CASATSSGANVLTF

V: TRBV7-6
J: TRBJ2-5
CDR3: CASSLRGTFSVETQYF

V: TRBV11-2
J: TRBJ1-1
CDR3: CASSLPRQNTEAFF

V: TRBV18
J: TRBJ1-5
CDR3: CASSQNRSTYYSNQPQHF

V: TRBV7-2
J: TRBJ2-3
CDR3: CASSRTGLSTDTQYF

V: TRBV5-6
J: TRBJ1-5
CDR3: CASSKGTGDNQPQHF

V: TRBV5-4
J: TRBJ2-1
CDR3: CASSSKLSYANEQFF

V: TRBV4-3
J: TRBJ2-3
CDR3: CASSQEVQGRTDTQYF

V: TRBV6-2/TRBV6-3
J: TRBJ2-3
CDR3: CASSHLSRVGTDTQYF

V: TRBV7-9
J: TRBJ2-1
CDR3: CASSWTGNNEQFF

V: TRBV7-6
J: TRBJ2-6
CDR3: CASSLAGGAGANVLTF

V: TRBV6-5
J: TRBJ1-2
CDR3: CGIAPLSGLPYGYTF

V: TRBV9
J: TRBJ1-1
CDR3: CASSPGQGEVDTEAFF

V: TRBV6-1
J: TRBJ1-5
CDR3: CASSEGRRHQPQHF

V: TRBV3-1/TRBV3-2
J: TRBJ1-2
CDR3: CASSHRVGGYTF

V: TRBV2
J: TRBJ1-2
CDR3: CASSEGGGYGYTF

V: TRBV5-1
J: TRBJ2-7
CDR3: CASSLLIESGEQYF

V: TRBV7-8
J: TRBJ1-5
CDR3: CASSLGDSGGGPQHF

V: TRBV19
J: TRBJ1-2
CDR3: CASRWGTGADYGYTF

V: TRBV5-1
J: TRBJ2-5
CDR3: CASSLAGGPSGSETQYF

V: TRBV19
J: TRBJ2-7
CDR3: CASSSGASYEQYF

V: TRBV7-2
J: TRBJ2-1
CDR3: CASSLAGTGGYNEQFF

V: TRBV2
J: TRBJ1-2
CDR3: CASSRQLNYGYTF

V: TRBV7-2
J: TRBJ1-2
CDR3: CASSPDSYYGYTF

V: TRBV21-1
J: TRBJ1-4
CDR3: CASSKPTGREKLFF

V: TRBV6-6
J: TRBJ1-4
CDR3: CASSYAAGPNEKLFF

V: TRBV5-4
J: TRBJ1-2
CDR3: CATRKSGQGHDYTF

V: TRBV7-2
J: TRBJ2-5
CDR3: CASSFSRQTQYF

V: TRBV27
J: TRBJ2-3
CDR3: CASSLQGQGPFQRGYTDTQYF

V: TRBV18
J: TRBJ1-1
CDR3: CASSPREVPTEAFF

V: TRBV7-9
J: TRBJ2-7
CDR3: CAPPSWAGPSYEQYF

V: TRBV9
J: TRBJ1-1
CDR3: CASSVGQMGGTEAFF

V: TRBV27
J: TRBJ1-5
CDR3: CASSLSQEGSSNQPQHF

V: TRBV27
J: TRBJ1-5
CDR3: CASREGTGGWQPQHF

V: TRBV5-4
J: TRBJ2-1
CDR3: CASSPSGGYDNEQFF